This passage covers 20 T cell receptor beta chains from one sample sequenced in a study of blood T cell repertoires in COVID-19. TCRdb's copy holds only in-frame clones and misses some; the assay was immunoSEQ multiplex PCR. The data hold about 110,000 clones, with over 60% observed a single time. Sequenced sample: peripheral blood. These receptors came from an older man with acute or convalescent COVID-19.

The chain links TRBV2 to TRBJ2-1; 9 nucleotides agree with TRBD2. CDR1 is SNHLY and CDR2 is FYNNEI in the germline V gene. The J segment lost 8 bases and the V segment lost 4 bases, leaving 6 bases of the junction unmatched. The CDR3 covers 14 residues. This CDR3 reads CASSALAGYDEQFF. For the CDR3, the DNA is TGTGCCAGCAGTGCGCTAGCGGGGTATGATGAGCAGTTCTTC.

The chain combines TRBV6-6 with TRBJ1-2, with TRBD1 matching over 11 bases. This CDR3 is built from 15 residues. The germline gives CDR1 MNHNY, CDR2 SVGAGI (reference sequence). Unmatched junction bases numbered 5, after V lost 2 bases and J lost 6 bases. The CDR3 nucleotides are TGTGCCAGCAGTTACCGGAGGGGACAGGGGGATGGCTACACCTTC. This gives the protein CASSYRRGQGDGYTF.

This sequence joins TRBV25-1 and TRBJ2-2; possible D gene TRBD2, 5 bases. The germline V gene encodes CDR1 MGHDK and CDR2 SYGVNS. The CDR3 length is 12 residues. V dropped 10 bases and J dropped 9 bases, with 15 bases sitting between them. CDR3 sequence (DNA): TGTGCCACCCCAGAGGGTCCCCGGGAGCTGTTTTTT. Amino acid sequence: CATPEGPRELFF.

The CDR3 loop reads CASSLNSLNEKLFF. CDR3 sequence (DNA): TGTGCCAGCAGCTTAAACAGTCTCAATGAAAAACTGTTTTTT. The chain links TRBV5-5 to TRBJ1-4; the D is unclear. Germline lookup yields CDR1 SGHKS and CDR2 YYEKEE (reference sequence). The CDR3 runs to 14 residues. The germline V and J ends were trimmed by 2 bases and 5 bases, with 10 bases remaining between them.

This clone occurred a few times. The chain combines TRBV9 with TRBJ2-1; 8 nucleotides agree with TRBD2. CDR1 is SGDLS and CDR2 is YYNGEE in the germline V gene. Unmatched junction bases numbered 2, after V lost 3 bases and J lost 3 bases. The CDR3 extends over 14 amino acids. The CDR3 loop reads CASSASGSYNEQFF. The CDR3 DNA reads TGTGCCAGCAGCGCAAGCGGGAGCTACAATGAGCAGTTCTTC.

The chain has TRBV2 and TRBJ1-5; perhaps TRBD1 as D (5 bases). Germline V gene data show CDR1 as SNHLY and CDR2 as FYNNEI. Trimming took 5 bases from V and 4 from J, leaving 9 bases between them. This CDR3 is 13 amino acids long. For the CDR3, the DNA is TGTGCCAGCAGTTCGGGGGGTAATCAGCCCCAGCATTTT. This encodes CASSSGGNQPQHF.

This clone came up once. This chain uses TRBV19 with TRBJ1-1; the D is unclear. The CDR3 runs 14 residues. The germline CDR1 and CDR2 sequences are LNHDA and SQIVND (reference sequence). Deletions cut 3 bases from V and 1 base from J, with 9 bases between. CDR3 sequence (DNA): TGTGCCAGTAGTATCTGGGCCCAGAACACTGAAGCTTTCTTT. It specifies CASSIWAQNTEAFF. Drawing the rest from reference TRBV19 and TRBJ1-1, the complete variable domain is DGGITQSPKYLFRKEGQNVTLSCEQNLNHDAMYWYRQDPGQGLRLIYYSQIVNDFQKGDIAEGYSVSREKKESFPLTVTSAQKNPTAFYLCASSIWAQNTEAFFGQGTRLTVV.

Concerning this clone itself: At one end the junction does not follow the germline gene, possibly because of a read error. CDR3 loop: CASKGQGLLF. CDR3 DNA sequence: TGTGCCAGTAAGGGGCAGGGGCTGCTTTTT. The J gene is TRBJ1-4, the V gene TRBV19; maybe TRBD1 (6 bases). The germline V gene encodes CDR1 LNHDA and CDR2 SQIVND (reference sequence). The CDR3 has 10 residues.

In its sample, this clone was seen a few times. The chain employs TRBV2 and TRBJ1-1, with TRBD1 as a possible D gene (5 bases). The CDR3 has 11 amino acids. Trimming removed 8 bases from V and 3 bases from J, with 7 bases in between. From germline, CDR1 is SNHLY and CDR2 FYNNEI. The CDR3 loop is CASPGDTEAFF. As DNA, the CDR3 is TGTGCCAGCCCGGGGGACACTGAAGCTTTCTTT.

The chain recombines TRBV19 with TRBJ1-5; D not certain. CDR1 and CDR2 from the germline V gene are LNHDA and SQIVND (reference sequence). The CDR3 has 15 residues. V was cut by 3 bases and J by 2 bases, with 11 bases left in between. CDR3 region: CASSIRPGGNQPQHF. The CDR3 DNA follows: TGTGCCAGTAGTATTCGGCCAGGCGGCAATCAGCCCCAGCATTTT.

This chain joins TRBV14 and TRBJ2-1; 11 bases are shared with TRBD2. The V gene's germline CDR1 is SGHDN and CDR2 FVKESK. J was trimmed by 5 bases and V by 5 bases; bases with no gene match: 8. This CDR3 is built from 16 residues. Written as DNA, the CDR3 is TGTGCCAGCAGCTCTTTAGCGGGGGGGCTTCACAATGAGCAGTTCTTC. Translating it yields CASSSLAGGLHNEQFF.

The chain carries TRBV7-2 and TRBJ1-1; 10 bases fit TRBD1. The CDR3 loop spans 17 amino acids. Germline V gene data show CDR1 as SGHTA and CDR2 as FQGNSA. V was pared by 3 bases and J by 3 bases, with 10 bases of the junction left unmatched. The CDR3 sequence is CASSFDGTGEWDTEAFF. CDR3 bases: TGTGCCAGCAGCTTTGACGGGACAGGGGAGTGGGACACTGAAGCTTTCTTT.

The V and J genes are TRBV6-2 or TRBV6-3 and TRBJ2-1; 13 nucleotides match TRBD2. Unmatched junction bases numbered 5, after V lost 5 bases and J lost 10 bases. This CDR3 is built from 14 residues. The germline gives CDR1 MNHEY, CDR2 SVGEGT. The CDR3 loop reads CASSAKLAGGEQFF. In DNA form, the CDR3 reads TGTGCCAGCAGTGCCAAACTAGCGGGGGGGGAGCAGTTCTTC.

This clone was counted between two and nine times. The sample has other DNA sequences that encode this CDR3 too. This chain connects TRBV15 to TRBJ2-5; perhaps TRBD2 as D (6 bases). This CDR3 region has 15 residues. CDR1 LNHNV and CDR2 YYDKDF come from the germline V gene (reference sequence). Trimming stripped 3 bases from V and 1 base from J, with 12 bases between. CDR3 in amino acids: CATSRDPGLQETQYF. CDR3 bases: TGTGCCACCAGCAGGGATCCGGGACTCCAAGAGACCCAGTACTTC.

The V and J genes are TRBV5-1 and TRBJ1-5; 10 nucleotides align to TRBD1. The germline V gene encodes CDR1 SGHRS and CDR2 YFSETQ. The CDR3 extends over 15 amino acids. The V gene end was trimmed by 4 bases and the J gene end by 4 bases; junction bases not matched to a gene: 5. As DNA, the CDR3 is TGCGCCAGCAGCCCCGGGACAGGGGCTAATCAGCCCCAGCATTTT. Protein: CASSPGTGANQPQHF.

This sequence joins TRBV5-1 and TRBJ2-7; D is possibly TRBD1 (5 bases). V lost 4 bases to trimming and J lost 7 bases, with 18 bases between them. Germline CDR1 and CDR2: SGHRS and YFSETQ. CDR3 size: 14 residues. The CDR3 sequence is CASSPSAGWSEQYF. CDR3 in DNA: TGCGCCAGCAGCCCCTCCGCAGGGTGGTCGGAGCAGTACTTC. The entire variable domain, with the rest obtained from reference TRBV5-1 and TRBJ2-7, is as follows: KAGVTQTPRYLIKTRGQQVTLSCSPISGHRSVSWYQQTPGQGLQFLFEYFSETQRNKGNFPGRFSGRQFSNSRSEMNVSTLELGDSALYLCASSPSAGWSEQYFGPGTRLTVT.

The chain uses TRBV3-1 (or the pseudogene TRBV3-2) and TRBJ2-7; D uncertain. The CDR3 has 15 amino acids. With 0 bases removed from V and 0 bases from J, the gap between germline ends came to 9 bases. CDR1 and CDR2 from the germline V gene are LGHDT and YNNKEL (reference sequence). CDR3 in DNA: TGTGCCAGCAGCCAAGATCGGGTCCGCTCCTACGAGCAGTACTTC. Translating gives CASSQDRVRSYEQYF.

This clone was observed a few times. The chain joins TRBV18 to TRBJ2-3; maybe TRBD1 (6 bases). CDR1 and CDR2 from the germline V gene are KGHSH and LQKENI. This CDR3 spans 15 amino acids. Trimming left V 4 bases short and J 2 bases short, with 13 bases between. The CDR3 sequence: CASSRGDRPTDTQYF. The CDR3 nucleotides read TGTGCCAGCTCACGGGGCGACAGGCCCACAGATACGCAGTATTTT.

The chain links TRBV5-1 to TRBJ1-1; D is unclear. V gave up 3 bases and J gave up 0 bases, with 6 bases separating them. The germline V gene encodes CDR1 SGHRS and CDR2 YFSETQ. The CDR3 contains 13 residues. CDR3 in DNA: TGCGCCAGCAGCTGGTCGGTGAACACTGAAGCTTTCTTT. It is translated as CASSWSVNTEAFF. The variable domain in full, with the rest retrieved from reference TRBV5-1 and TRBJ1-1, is KAGVTQTPRYLIKTRGQQVTLSCSPISGHRSVSWYQQTPGQGLQFLFEYFSETQRNKGNFPGRFSGRQFSNSRSEMNVSTLELGDSALYLCASSWSVNTEAFFGQGTRLTVV.

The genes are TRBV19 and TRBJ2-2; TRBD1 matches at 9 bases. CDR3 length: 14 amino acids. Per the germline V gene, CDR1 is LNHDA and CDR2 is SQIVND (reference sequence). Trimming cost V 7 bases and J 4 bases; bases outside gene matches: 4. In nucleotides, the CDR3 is TGTGCCAGTACCAGGACAGGGGCCACCGGGGAGCTGTTTTTT. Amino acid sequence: CASTRTGATGELFF.